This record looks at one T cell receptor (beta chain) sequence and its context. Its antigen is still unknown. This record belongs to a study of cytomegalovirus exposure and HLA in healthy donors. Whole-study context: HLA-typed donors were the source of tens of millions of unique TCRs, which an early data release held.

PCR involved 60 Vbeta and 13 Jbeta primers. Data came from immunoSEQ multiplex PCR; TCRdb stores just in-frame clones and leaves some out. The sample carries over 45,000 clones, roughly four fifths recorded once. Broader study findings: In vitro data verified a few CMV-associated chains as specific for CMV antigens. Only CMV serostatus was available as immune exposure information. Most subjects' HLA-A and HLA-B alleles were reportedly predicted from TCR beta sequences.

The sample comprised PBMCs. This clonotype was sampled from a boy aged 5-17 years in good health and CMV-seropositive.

This chain's CDR3 is CASSPHGGGGQPQHF. The CDR3 region has the DNA TGTGCCAGCAGCCCCCACGGAGGAGGTGGTCAGCCCCAGCATTTT. The rearrangement uses TRBV9 and TRBJ1-5; D is ambiguous. The germline CDR1 and CDR2 sequences are SGDLS and YYNGEE. Trimming removed 4 bases from V and 6 bases from J, with 17 bases in between. This CDR3 is built from 15 residues.